A selection of T cell receptor beta chains follows, all from one sample in a study of cytomegalovirus exposure and HLA in healthy donors. TCRdb's copy holds only in-frame clones and misses some; the assay was immunoSEQ multiplex PCR. The table records 35,000 to 55,000 clones, about two thirds of them present only once. What was sequenced was PBMCs. The receptors derive from a woman aged 25 to 39 in good health and CMV-seronegative. Each CDR3 is given with its conserved first and last residue. D genes are given only for firm matches.

V gene: TRBV29-1; J gene: TRBJ2-3; D gene: .; CDR3 protein: CSVEPEAPAPYGTQYF
V gene: TRBV19; J gene: TRBJ2-1; D gene: TRBD2; CDR3 protein: CAAQRTSGNNEQFF
V gene: TRBV5-6; J gene: TRBJ1-2; D gene: .; CDR3 protein: CASSLGFGTIFMGVGYTF
V gene: TRBV30; J gene: TRBJ1-6; D gene: .; CDR3 protein: CAWVTGISPLHF
V gene: TRBV6-5; J gene: TRBJ2-7; D gene: .; CDR3 protein: CASKETGSTYEQYF
V gene: TRBV30; J gene: TRBJ2-7; D gene: .; CDR3 protein: CAWGPAPYEQYF
V gene: TRBV10-3; J gene: TRBJ1-1; D gene: TRBD1; CDR3 protein: CAISGDRSYTEAFF
V gene: TRBV16; J gene: TRBJ1-2; D gene: TRBD1; CDR3 protein: CASRDRTNYGYTF
V gene: TRBV27; J gene: TRBJ1-5; D gene: .; CDR3 protein: CASSLGSGGVGPQHF
V gene: TRBV9; J gene: TRBJ1-4; D gene: .; CDR3 protein: CASSGIDEKLFF
V gene: TRBV30; J gene: TRBJ1-2; D gene: .; CDR3 protein: CGFEQGLNNYGYTF
V gene: TRBV19; J gene: TRBJ2-7; D gene: .; CDR3 protein: CASSRSRGLYEQYF
V gene: TRBV2; J gene: TRBJ1-4; D gene: .; CDR3 protein: CAGTGTRILDLEKLFF